This T cell receptor (beta chain) was profiled in a study of shared clonotypes between healthy human individuals. Sequencing used immunoSEQ multiplex PCR; TCRdb keeps in-frame clones, though not all of them. Of about 1.5 million clones listed, roughly 96% were seen once; the top ten hold approximately 1.2%. The CDR3 contains 13 residues. The germline CDR1 and CDR2 sequences are SGHTA and FQGNSA. V gave up 4 bases and J gave up 15 bases; unmatched junction bases: 5. The receptor comes from a man aged 25-45 years in good health. The source material was naive CD4+ T cells sorted from blood. Subset specified: CD45RA+ positively selected. V is TRBV7-2 and J is TRBJ2-1, with 14 nucleotides matching TRBD2. The chain's CDR3 is CASSSGLAGVPFF. The CDR3, as DNA: TGTGCCAGCAGCTCGGGACTAGCGGGAGTCCCGTTCTTC.